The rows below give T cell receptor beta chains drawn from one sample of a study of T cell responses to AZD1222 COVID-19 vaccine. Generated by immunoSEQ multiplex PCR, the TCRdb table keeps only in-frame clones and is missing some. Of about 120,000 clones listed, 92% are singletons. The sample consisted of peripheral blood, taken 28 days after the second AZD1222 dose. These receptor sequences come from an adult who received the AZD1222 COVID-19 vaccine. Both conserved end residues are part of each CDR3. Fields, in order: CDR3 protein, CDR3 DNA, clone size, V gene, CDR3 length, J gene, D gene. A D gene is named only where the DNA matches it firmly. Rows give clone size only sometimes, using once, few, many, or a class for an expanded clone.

CDR3: CASSPFSGTASLGELFF
DNA: TGTGCCAGCAGTCCCTTCAGCGGGACAGCTTCCCTCGGGGAGCTGTTTTTT
size: -
V: TRBV3-1/TRBV3-2
length: 17
J: TRBJ2-2
D: -

CDR3: CSVEGGIAGETETQYF
DNA: TGCAGCGTTGAAGGGGGCATAGCGGGAGAGACGGAGACCCAGTACTTC
size: -
V: TRBV29-1
length: 16
J: TRBJ2-5
D: TRBD2

CDR3: CASRSLFREKLFF
DNA: TGTGCCAGCAGATCCCTTTTCCGGGAAAAACTGTTTTTT
size: -
V: TRBV27
length: 13
J: TRBJ1-4
D: -

CDR3: CASRRGGYSNQPQHF
DNA: TGTGCCAGCAGGCGAGGGGGTTATAGCAATCAGCCCCAGCATTTT
size: -
V: TRBV6-5
length: 15
J: TRBJ1-5
D: -

CDR3: CAISEATDTQYF
DNA: TGTGCCATCAGTGAGGCTACAGATACGCAGTATTTT
size: -
V: TRBV10-3
length: 12
J: TRBJ2-3
D: -

CDR3: CASSPRASTDTQYF
DNA: TGTGCCAGCAGCCCTAGGGCTAGCACAGATACGCAGTATTTT
size: -
V: TRBV28
length: 14
J: TRBJ2-3
D: -

CDR3: CASSPEGRTSGTYEQYF
DNA: TGTGCCAGCAGCCCTGAGGGACGGACTAGCGGGACATACGAGCAGTACTTC
size: -
V: TRBV9
length: 17
J: TRBJ2-7
D: TRBD2

CDR3: CASSILGRGRSNEKLFF
DNA: TGTGCCAGTAGTATACTCGGCAGGGGAAGGTCTAATGAAAAACTGTTTTTT
size: -
V: TRBV19
length: 17
J: TRBJ1-4
D: -

CDR3: CATRTGVDTEAFF
DNA: TGTGCCACCAGGACAGGGGTTGACACTGAAGCTTTCTTT
size: -
V: TRBV28
length: 13
J: TRBJ1-1
D: TRBD1

CDR3: CASGTDTQYF
DNA: TGTGCCAGCGGCACAGATACGCAGTATTTT
size: -
V: TRBV27
length: 10
J: TRBJ2-3
D: -

CDR3: CASSPDTDSNQPQHF
DNA: TGTGCCAGCAGTCCGGACACGGATAGCAATCAGCCCCAGCATTTT
size: -
V: TRBV27
length: 15
J: TRBJ1-5
D: -

CDR3: CASSYWTGGHYGYTF
DNA: TGTGCCAGCAGTTACTGGACAGGGGGCCACTATGGCTACACCTTC
size: -
V: TRBV6-5
length: 15
J: TRBJ1-2
D: TRBD1

CDR3: CASSLPRDRGREQYF
DNA: TGTGCCAGCAGCTTACCCCGGGACAGGGGGCGCGAGCAGTACTTC
size: -
V: TRBV5-4
length: 15
J: TRBJ2-7
D: TRBD1

CDR3: CASRPGTGGDQPQHF
DNA: TGTGCCAGCAGGCCCGGGACAGGGGGCGATCAGCCCCAGCATTTT
size: -
V: TRBV28
length: 15
J: TRBJ1-5
D: TRBD1

CDR3: CASNSRDGNQPQHF
DNA: TGTGCCAGCAACAGCAGGGATGGCAATCAGCCCCAGCATTTT
size: -
V: TRBV25-1
length: 14
J: TRBJ1-5
D: -

CDR3: CASSYAFGRGEETQYF
DNA: TGTGCCAGCAGTTACGCTTTTGGCAGGGGTGAAGAGACCCAGTACTTC
size: -
V: TRBV6-5
length: 16
J: TRBJ2-5
D: -

CDR3: CATSDLQGDGYTF
DNA: TGTGCCACCAGTGATTTGCAGGGGGATGGCTACACCTTC
size: -
V: TRBV24-1
length: 13
J: TRBJ1-2
D: TRBD1

CDR3: CASSLMMGSSNQPQHF
DNA: TGTGCCAGCAGCTTAATGATGGGGTCAAGCAATCAGCCCCAGCATTTT
size: -
V: TRBV5-8
length: 16
J: TRBJ1-5
D: -

CDR3: CATSRDFLDYEQYF
DNA: TGTGCCACCAGCAGGGACTTCCTAGACTACGAGCAGTACTTC
size: -
V: TRBV15
length: 14
J: TRBJ2-7
D: -

CDR3: CASSSGLASYEQYF
DNA: TGTGCCAGTAGTTCGGGACTAGCGTCCTACGAGCAGTACTTC
size: -
V: TRBV19
length: 14
J: TRBJ2-7
D: TRBD2

CDR3: CASSRTSGNYEQYF
DNA: TGTGCCAGCAGCCGGACTAGCGGAAACTACGAGCAGTACTTC
size: -
V: TRBV2
length: 14
J: TRBJ2-7
D: TRBD2

CDR3: CASSLEVWWSATNEKLFF
DNA: TGCGCCAGCAGCTTGGAAGTATGGTGGAGCGCAACTAATGAAAAACTGTTTTTT
size: -
V: TRBV5-1
length: 18
J: TRBJ1-4
D: -

CDR3: CASGRDQETQYF
DNA: TGTGCCAGCGGTAGGGATCAAGAGACCCAGTACTTC
size: -
V: TRBV6-5
length: 12
J: TRBJ2-5
D: -

CDR3: CASSLTGTDNSPLHF
DNA: TGTGCCAGCAGCTTAACCGGGACTGATAATTCACCCCTCCACTTT
size: -
V: TRBV7-2
length: 15
J: TRBJ1-6
D: -

CDR3: CASSAGDTQYF
DNA: TGTGCCAGCAGCGCCGGTGATACGCAGTATTTT
size: -
V: TRBV9
length: 11
J: TRBJ2-3
D: -

CDR3: CASSRTDGYNEQFF
DNA: TGTGCCAGCTCCCGGACGGACGGATACAATGAGCAGTTCTTC
size: -
V: TRBV18
length: 14
J: TRBJ2-1
D: -

CDR3: CASSFVGPNEQFF
DNA: TGTGCCAGCAGCTTTGTCGGACCCAATGAGCAGTTCTTC
size: -
V: TRBV7-2
length: 13
J: TRBJ2-1
D: -

CDR3: CASSQGLGDEGYTF
DNA: TGTGCCAGCAGCCAAGGCCTAGGGGACGAGGGCTACACCTTC
size: -
V: TRBV4-2
length: 14
J: TRBJ1-2
D: -

CDR3: CATRAGGLVSAEKLFF
DNA: TGTGCCACCAGGGCAGGGGGCCTCGTCTCAGCCGAAAAACTGTTTTTT
size: once
V: TRBV24-1
length: 16
J: TRBJ1-4
D: TRBD1

CDR3: CAWSVGLEQPQHF
DNA: TGTGCCTGGAGTGTGGGATTGGAGCAGCCCCAGCATTTT
size: -
V: TRBV30
length: 13
J: TRBJ1-5
D: -

CDR3: CSVELESAYGYTF
DNA: TGCAGCGTTGAACTCGAATCCGCCTATGGCTACACCTTC
size: -
V: TRBV29-1
length: 13
J: TRBJ1-2
D: -

CDR3: CASISKGDEQYF
DNA: TGTGCCAGCATCTCTAAGGGGGACGAGCAGTACTTC
size: -
V: TRBV28
length: 12
J: TRBJ2-7
D: -

CDR3: CASSFSLAHGYTF
DNA: TGTGCCAGCAGTTTCTCCCTGGCCCATGGCTACACCTTC
size: -
V: TRBV12-3/TRBV12-4
length: 13
J: TRBJ1-2
D: -

CDR3: CASSLGQGVTEAFF
DNA: TGTGCCAGCAGCCTCGGACAGGGAGTAACTGAAGCTTTCTTT
size: -
V: TRBV11-3
length: 14
J: TRBJ1-1
D: TRBD1

CDR3: CASSLQPIADPLSHNEQFF
DNA: TGCGCCAGCAGCTTACAACCCATAGCGGATCCTTTATCCCACAATGAGCAGTTCTTC
size: -
V: TRBV5-1
length: 19
J: TRBJ2-1
D: -

CDR3: CASSAPGPGWTEAFF
DNA: TGCGCCAGCAGCGCCCCGGGACCGGGCTGGACTGAAGCTTTCTTT
size: -
V: TRBV5-1
length: 15
J: TRBJ1-1
D: -

CDR3: CASSWSTDTQYF
DNA: TGTGCCAGCAGCTGGAGCACAGATACGCAGTATTTT
size: -
V: TRBV7-2
length: 12
J: TRBJ2-3
D: -

CDR3: CASVEPRGIGNNSPLHF
DNA: TGTGCCAGCGTTGAGCCCAGGGGAATCGGTAATAATTCACCCCTCCACTTT
size: -
V: TRBV28
length: 17
J: TRBJ1-6
D: -

CDR3: CASSLLHEAGTGNTEAFF
DNA: TGTGCCAGCAGTCTACTACACGAAGCCGGGACAGGGAACACTGAAGCTTTCTTT
size: once
V: TRBV6-6
length: 18
J: TRBJ1-1
D: TRBD1

CDR3: CASSNRVQPQHF
DNA: TGTGCCAGTAGTAACAGGGTTCAGCCCCAGCATTTT
size: once
V: TRBV19
length: 12
J: TRBJ1-5
D: -

CDR3: CAFLVGEKLFF
DNA: TGTGCCTTCCTAGTCGGGGAAAAACTGTTTTTT
size: -
V: TRBV5-3
length: 11
J: TRBJ1-4
D: -

CDR3: CSADPMNTEAFF
DNA: TGCAGCGCTGACCCCATGAACACTGAAGCTTTCTTT
size: once
V: TRBV29-1
length: 12
J: TRBJ1-1
D: -

CDR3: CASSPDTGSAGELFF
DNA: TGCGCCAGCAGCCCAGACACAGGAAGTGCGGGGGAGCTGTTTTTT
size: -
V: TRBV5-1
length: 15
J: TRBJ2-2
D: -

CDR3: CASKEGAPSGANVLTF
DNA: TGTGCCAGTAAGGAGGGAGCCCCCTCTGGGGCCAACGTCCTGACTTTC
size: -
V: TRBV19
length: 16
J: TRBJ2-6
D: -

CDR3: CASSGGDRNFNYGYTF
DNA: TGCGCCAGCAGTGGGGGGGACAGAAACTTTAACTATGGCTACACCTTC
size: -
V: TRBV5-1
length: 16
J: TRBJ1-2
D: TRBD1

CDR3: CASSQDPPGYTF
DNA: TGTGCCAGCAGCCAAGACCCCCCTGGCTACACCTTC
size: -
V: TRBV14
length: 12
J: TRBJ1-2
D: -

CDR3: CASSPARGRVGYEQYF
DNA: TGTGCCAGCAGTCCCGCCCGGGGAAGGGTAGGCTACGAGCAGTACTTC
size: once
V: TRBV28
length: 16
J: TRBJ2-7
D: -

CDR3: CASSLGGKNIQYF
DNA: TGTGCCAGCAGTTTGGGGGGCAAAAACATTCAGTACTTC
size: -
V: TRBV28
length: 13
J: TRBJ2-4
D: -

CDR3: CASSLGRRGNTIYF
DNA: TGTGCCAGCAGCTTGGGACGGCGCGGAAACACCATATATTTT
size: -
V: TRBV13
length: 14
J: TRBJ1-3
D: -

CDR3: CASSLGLRGRDVETQYF
DNA: TGTGCCAGCAGCTTGGGCTTAAGGGGGAGGGACGTCGAGACCCAGTACTTC
size: -
V: TRBV5-4
length: 17
J: TRBJ2-5
D: -

CDR3: CASSDGTSGRETQYF
DNA: TGTGCCAGCAGCGACGGGACTAGCGGGAGAGAGACCCAGTACTTC
size: -
V: TRBV5-6
length: 15
J: TRBJ2-5
D: TRBD2

CDR3: CATSSSQGQGDQPQHF
DNA: TGTGCCACCAGCAGCTCCCAGGGACAGGGCGATCAGCCCCAGCATTTT
size: -
V: TRBV15
length: 16
J: TRBJ1-5
D: TRBD1

CDR3: CASSSFPGYEQYF
DNA: TGTGCCAGCAGTTCCTTTCCAGGCTACGAGCAGTACTTC
size: -
V: TRBV27
length: 13
J: TRBJ2-7
D: -

CDR3: CASSRPRAGVGTGELFF
DNA: TGTGCCAGCAGCCGACCCCGGGCAGGGGTTGGCACCGGGGAGCTGTTTTTT
size: -
V: TRBV11-2
length: 17
J: TRBJ2-2
D: -